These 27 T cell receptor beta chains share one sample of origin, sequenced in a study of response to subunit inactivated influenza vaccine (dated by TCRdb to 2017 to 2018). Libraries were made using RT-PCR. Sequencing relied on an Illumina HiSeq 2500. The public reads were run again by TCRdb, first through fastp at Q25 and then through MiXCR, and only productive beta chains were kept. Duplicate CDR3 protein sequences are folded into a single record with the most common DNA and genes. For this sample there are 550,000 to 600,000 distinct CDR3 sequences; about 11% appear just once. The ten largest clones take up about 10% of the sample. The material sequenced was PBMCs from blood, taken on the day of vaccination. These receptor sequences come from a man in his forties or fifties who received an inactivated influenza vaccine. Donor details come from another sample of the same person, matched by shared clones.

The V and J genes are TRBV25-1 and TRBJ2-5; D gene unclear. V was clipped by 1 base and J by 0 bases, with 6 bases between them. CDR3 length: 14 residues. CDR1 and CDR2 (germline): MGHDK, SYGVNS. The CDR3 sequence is CASSESRYQETQYF. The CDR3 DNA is TGTGCCAGCAGTGAATCAAGGTACCAAGAGACCCAGTACTTC. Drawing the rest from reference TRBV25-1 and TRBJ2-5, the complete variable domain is EADIYQTPRYLVIGTGKKITLECSQTMGHDKMYWYQQDPGMELHLIHYSYGVNSTEKGDLSSESTVSRIRTEHFPLTLESARPSHTSQYLCASSESRYQETQYFGPGTRLLVL.

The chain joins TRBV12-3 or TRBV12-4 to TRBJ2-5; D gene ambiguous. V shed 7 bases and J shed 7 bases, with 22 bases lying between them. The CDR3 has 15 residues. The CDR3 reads CASTLSGRRPGTQYF. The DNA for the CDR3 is TGTGCCAGCACCCTCTCTGGCAGACGACCTGGGACCCAGTACTTC.

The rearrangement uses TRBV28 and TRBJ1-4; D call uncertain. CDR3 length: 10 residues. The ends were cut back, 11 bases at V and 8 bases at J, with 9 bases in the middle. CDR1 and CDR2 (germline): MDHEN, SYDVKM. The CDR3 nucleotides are TGTGCCCATGGATCCGAAAAACTGTTTTTT. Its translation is CAHGSEKLFF.

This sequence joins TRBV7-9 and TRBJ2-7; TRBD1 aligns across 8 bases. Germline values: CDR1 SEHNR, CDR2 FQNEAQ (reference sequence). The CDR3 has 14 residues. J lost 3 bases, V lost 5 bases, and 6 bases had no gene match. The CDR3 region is CASSETGDHYEQYF. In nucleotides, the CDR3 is TGTGCCAGCAGCGAGACAGGGGACCACTACGAGCAGTACTTC.

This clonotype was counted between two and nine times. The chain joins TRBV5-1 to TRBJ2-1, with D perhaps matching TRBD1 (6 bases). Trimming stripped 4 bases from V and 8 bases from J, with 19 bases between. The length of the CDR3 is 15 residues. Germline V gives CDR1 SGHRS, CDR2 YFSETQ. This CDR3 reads CASSPQGLQGHEQFF. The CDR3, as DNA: TGCGCCAGCAGCCCCCAGGGGCTGCAGGGCCATGAGCAGTTCTTC.

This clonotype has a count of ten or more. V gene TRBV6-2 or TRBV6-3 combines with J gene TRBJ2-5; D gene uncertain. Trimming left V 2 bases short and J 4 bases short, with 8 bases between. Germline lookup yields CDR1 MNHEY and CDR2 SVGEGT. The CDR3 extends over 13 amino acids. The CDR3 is CASSYEPGETQYF. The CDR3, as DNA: TGTGCCAGCAGTTACGAGCCAGGAGAGACCCAGTACTTC.

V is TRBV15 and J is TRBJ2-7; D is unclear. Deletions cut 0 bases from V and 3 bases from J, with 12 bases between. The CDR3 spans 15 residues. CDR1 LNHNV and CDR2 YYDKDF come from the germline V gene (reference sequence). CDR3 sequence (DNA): TGTGCCACCAGCAGAGAGAAACTCCTGGGCTACGAGCAGTACTTC. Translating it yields CATSREKLLGYEQYF. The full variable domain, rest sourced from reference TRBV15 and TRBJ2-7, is DAMVIQNPRYQVTQFGKPVTLSCSQTLNHNVMYWYQQKSSQAPKLLFHYYDKDFNNEADTPDNFQSRRPNTSFCFLDIRSPGLGDTAMYLCATSREKLLGYEQYFGPGTRLTVT.

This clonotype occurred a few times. This CDR3 is CASSRIGSGVNNEQFF. In DNA form, the CDR3 reads TGTGCCAGCAGCCGGATAGGTAGCGGGGTTAACAATGAGCAGTTCTTC. The rearrangement links TRBV14 to TRBJ2-1; 8 bases align to TRBD2. The CDR3 length is 16 residues. CDR1 SGHDN and CDR2 FVKESK come from the germline V gene. Germline trimming cut 4 bases from V and 5 bases from J; bases unmatched to any gene: 10.

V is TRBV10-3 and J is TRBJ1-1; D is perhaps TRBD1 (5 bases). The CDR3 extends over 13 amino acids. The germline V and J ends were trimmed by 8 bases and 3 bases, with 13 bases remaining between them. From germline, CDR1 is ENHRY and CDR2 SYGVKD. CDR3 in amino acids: CAISSGTHTEAFF. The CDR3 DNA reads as TGTGCCATCTCCTCGGGGACCCACACTGAAGCTTTCTTT.

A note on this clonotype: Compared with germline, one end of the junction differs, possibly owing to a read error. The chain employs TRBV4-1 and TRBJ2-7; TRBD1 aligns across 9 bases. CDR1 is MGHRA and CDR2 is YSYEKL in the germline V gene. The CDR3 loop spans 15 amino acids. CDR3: CASSTRDRVSNEQYF. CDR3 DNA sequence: TGCGCCAGCAGCACCCGGGACAGGGTCTCCAACGAGCAGTACTTC.

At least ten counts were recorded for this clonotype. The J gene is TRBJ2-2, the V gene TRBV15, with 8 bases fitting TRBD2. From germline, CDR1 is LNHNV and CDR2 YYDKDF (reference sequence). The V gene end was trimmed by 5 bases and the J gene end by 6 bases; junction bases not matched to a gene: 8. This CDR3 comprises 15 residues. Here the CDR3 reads CATSEWGLGPGELFF. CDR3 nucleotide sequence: TGTGCCACCAGCGAGTGGGGACTAGGTCCCGGGGAGCTGTTTTTT.

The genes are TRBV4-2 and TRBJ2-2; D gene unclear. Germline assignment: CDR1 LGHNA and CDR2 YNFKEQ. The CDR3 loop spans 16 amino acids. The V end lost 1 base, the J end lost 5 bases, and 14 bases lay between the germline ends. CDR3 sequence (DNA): TGTGCCAGCAGCCAAGGAATGGACGGGTCGACCGGGGAGCTGTTTTTT. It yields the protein CASSQGMDGSTGELFF.

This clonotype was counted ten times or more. CDR3 protein: CASSSEVIHEQFF. For the CDR3, the DNA is TGCGCCAGCAGCTCGGAAGTGATCCATGAGCAGTTCTTC. V gene TRBV5-1 combines with J gene TRBJ2-1; D uncertain. V dropped 3 bases and J dropped 8 bases, with 12 bases sitting between them. Germline V gene data show CDR1 as SGHRS and CDR2 as YFSETQ. The CDR3 is made up of 13 amino acids. Full variable domain (remainder filled in from reference TRBV5-1 and TRBJ2-1): KAGVTQTPRYLIKTRGQQVTLSCSPISGHRSVSWYQQTPGQGLQFLFEYFSETQRNKGNFPGRFSGRQFSNSRSEMNVSTLELGDSALYLCASSSEVIHEQFFGPGTRLTVL.

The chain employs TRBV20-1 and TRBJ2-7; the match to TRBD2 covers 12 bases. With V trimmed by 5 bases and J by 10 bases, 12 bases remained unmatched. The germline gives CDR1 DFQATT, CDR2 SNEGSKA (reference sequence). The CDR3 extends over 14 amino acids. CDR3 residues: CSAGRTSGAGGQYF. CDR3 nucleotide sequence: TGCAGTGCTGGAAGGACTAGCGGGGCCGGGGGACAGTACTTC.

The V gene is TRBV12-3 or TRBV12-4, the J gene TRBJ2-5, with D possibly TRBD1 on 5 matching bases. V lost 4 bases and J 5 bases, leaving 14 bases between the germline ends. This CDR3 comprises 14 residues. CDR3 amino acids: CASSSDGWGETQYF. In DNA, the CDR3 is TGTGCCAGCAGTTCGGACGGATGGGGCGAGACCCAGTACTTC.

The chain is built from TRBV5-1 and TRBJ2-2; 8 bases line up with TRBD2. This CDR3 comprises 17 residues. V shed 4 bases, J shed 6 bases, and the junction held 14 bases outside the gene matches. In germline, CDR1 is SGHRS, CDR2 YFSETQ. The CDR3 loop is CASSTSPGLERSGELFF. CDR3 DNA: TGCGCCAGCAGCACATCTCCGGGACTAGAAAGGTCCGGGGAGCTGTTTTTT.

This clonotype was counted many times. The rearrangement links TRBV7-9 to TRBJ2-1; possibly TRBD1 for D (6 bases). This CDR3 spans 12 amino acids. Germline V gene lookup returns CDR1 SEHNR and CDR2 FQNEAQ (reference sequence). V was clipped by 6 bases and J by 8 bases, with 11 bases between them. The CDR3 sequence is CASSPYRDEQFF. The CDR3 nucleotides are TGTGCCAGCAGTCCCTACAGGGATGAGCAGTTCTTC. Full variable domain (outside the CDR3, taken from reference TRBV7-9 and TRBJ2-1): DTGVSQNPRHKITKRGQNVTFRCDPISEHNRLYWYRQTLGQGPEFLTYFQNEAQLEKSRLLSDRFSAERPKGSFSTLEIQRTEQGDSAMYLCASSPYRDEQFFGPGTRLTVL.

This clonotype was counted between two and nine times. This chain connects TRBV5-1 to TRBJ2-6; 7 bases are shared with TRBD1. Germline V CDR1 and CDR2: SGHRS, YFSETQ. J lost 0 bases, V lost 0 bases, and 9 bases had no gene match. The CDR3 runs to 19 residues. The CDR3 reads CASSLDAGGVFSGANVLTF. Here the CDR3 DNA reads TGCGCCAGCAGCTTGGATGCAGGGGGTGTGTTCTCTGGGGCCAACGTCCTGACTTTC.

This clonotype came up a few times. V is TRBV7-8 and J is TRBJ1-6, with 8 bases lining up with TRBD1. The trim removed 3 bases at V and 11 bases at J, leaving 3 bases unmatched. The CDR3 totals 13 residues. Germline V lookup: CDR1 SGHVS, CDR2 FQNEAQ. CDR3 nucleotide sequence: TGTGCCAGCAGCTTGGGACAGGAAGCACCCCTCCACTTT. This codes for CASSLGQEAPLHF.

The CDR3 sequence: CASSLAISVGYEQFF. CDR3 in DNA: TGTGCCAGCAGTTTAGCGATTAGCGTGGGGTATGAGCAGTTCTTC. V gene TRBV12-3 or TRBV12-4 combines with J gene TRBJ2-1; D may be TRBD2 (5 bases). CDR3 size: 15 residues. Between the trimmed V and J ends, which lost 0 bases and 8 bases, there was a span of 14 bases.

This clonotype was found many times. Here the CDR3 reads CASSYSIFPRASYNEQFF. CDR3 nucleotide sequence: TGTGCCAGCAGTTACTCGATATTTCCCAGGGCCTCCTACAATGAGCAGTTCTTC. The V gene is TRBV6-5, the J gene TRBJ2-1, with D tentatively TRBD1 (5 bases). V lost 0 bases to trimming and J lost 0 bases, with 15 bases between them. Per the germline V gene, CDR1 is MNHEY and CDR2 is SVGAGI. The CDR3 loop spans 18 amino acids.

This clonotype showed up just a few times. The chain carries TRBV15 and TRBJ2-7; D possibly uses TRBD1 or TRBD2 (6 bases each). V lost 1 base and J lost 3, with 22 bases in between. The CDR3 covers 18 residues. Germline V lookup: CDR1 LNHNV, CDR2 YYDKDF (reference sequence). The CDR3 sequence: CATSRVGPQGGRVYEQYF. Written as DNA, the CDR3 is TGTGCCACCAGCAGAGTAGGCCCACAGGGAGGAAGGGTCTACGAGCAGTACTTC.

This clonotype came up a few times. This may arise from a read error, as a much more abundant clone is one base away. Written as DNA, the CDR3 is TGTGCCAGCAGCTTATTGCAGACCCAGTACTTC. Its translation: CASSLLQTQYF. This chain joins TRBV11-2 and TRBJ2-5, with D uncertain. From germline, CDR1 is SGHAT and CDR2 FQNNGV. The CDR3 totals 11 residues. V lost 2 bases to trimming and J lost 6 bases, with 4 bases between them.

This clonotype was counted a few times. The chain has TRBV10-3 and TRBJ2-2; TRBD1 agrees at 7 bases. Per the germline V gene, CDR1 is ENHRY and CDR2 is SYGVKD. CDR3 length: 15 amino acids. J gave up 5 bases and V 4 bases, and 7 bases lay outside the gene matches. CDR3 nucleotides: TGTGCCATCAGTGGAGGGGCCAGGGGGACCGGGGAGCTGTTTTTT. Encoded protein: CAISGGARGTGELFF.

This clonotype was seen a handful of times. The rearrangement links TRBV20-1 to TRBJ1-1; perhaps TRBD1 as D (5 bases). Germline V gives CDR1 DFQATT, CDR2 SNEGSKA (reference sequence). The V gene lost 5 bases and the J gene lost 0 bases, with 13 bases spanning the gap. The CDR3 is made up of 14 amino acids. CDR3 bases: TGCAGTGCTGTTCGGGGGATTATGAACACTGAAGCTTTCTTT. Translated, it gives CSAVRGIMNTEAFF.

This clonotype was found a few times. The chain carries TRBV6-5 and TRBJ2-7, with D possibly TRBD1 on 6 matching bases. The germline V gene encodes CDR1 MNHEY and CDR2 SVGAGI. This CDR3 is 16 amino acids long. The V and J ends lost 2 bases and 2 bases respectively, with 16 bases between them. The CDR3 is CASSYNSPRTAYEQYF. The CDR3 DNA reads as TGTGCCAGCAGTTACAATTCCCCTCGGACAGCCTACGAGCAGTACTTC.

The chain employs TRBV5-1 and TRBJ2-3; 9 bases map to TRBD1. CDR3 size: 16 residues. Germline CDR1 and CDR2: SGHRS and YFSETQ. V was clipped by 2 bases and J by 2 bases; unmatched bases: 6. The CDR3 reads CASSFDRGYYTDTQYF. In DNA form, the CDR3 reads TGCGCCAGCAGCTTTGACAGGGGGTATTACACAGATACGCAGTATTTT.